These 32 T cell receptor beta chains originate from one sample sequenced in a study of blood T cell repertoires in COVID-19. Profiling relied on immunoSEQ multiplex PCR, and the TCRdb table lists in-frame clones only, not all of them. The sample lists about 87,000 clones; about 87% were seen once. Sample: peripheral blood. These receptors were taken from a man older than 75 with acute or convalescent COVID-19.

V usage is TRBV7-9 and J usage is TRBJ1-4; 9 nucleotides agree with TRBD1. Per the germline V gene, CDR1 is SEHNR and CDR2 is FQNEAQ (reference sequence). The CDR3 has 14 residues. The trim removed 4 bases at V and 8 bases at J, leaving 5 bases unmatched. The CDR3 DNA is TGTGCCAGCAGCTGGGGACAGGGTATAGAAAAACTGTTTTTT. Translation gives CASSWGQGIEKLFF.

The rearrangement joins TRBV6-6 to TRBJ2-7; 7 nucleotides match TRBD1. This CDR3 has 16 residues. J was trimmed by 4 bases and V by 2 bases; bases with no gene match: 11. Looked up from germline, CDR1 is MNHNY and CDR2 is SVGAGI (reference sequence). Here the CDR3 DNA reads TGTGCCAGCAGTTACATGGAGCAGGGGGAAAAATACGAGCAGTACTTC. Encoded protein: CASSYMEQGEKYEQYF.

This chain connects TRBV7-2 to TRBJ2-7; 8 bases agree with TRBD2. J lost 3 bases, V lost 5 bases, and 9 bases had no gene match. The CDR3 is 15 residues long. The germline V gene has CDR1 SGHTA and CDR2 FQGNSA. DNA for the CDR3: TGTGCCAGCAGCCAGGCGGGAGGCCCTGGCTACGAGCAGTACTTC. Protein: CASSQAGGPGYEQYF.

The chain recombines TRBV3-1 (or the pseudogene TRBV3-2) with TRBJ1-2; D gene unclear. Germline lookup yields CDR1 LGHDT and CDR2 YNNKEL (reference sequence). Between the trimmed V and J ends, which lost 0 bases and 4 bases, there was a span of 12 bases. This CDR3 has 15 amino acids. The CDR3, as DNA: TGTGCCAGCAGCCAAGATGTGGGCCCTGGCTATGGCTACACCTTC. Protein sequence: CASSQDVGPGYGYTF.

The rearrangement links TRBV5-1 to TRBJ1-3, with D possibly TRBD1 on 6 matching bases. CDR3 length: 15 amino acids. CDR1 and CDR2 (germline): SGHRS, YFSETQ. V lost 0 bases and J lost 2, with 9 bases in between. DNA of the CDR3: TGCGCCAGCAGCTTGGTACAGGGCGCTGGAAACACCATATATTTT. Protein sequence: CASSLVQGAGNTIYF.

CDR3 in amino acids: CAWSRQDGGYTF. CDR3 coding DNA: TGTGCCTGGAGTAGACAAGACGGAGGCTACACCTTC. The chain is built from TRBV30 and TRBJ1-2; D unclear. V gave up 2 bases and J gave up 8 bases, with 12 bases separating them. The germline V gene has CDR1 GTSNPN and CDR2 SVGIG (reference sequence). The CDR3 has 12 residues.

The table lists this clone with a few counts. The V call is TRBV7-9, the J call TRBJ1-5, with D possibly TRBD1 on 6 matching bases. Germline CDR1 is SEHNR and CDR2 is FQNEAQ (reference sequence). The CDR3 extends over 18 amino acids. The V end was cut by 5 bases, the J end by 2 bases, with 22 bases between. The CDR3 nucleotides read TGTGCCAGCAGCCTAAAGGGGAGTAACAGGGATGGCAATCAGCCCCAGCATTTT. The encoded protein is CASSLKGSNRDGNQPQHF.

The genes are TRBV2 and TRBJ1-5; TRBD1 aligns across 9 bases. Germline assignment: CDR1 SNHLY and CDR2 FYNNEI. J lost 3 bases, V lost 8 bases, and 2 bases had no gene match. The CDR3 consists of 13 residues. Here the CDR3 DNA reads TGTGCCAGCCGGGACAGGGTCAATCAGCCCCAGCATTTT. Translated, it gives CASRDRVNQPQHF.

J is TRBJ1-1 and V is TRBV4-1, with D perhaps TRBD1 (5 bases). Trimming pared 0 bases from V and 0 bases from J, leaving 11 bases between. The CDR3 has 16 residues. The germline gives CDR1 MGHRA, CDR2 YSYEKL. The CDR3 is CASSQEGLTLNTEAFF. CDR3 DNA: TGCGCCAGCAGCCAAGAGGGGCTTACTCTGAACACTGAAGCTTTCTTT.

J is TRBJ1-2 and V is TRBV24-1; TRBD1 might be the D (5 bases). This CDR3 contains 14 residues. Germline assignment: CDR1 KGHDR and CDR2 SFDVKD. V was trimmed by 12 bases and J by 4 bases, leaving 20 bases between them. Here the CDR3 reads CAGGTFEHPYGYTF. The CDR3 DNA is TGTGCCGGGGGGACGTTCGAACACCCCTATGGCTACACCTTC.

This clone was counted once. CDR3 protein: CASSDSGGLHNEQFF. The CDR3 DNA reads TGTGCCAGCAGTGACTCCGGGGGGCTGCACAATGAGCAGTTCTTC. V gene TRBV6-4 combines with J gene TRBJ2-1; tentatively, D is TRBD2 (7 bases). CDR3 length: 15 amino acids. The germline V gene encodes CDR1 MRHNA and CDR2 SNTAGT. Trimming shortened V by 0 bases and J by 5 bases, and 11 bases separated the two germline ends.

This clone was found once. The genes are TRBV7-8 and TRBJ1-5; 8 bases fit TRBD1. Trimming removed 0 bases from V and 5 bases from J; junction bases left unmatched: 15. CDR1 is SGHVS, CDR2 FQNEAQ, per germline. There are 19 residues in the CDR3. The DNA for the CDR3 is TGTGCCAGCAGCTTAGCCCGGACAGGGAAACCCGAAGCGCATCAGCCCCAGCATTTT. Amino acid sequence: CASSLARTGKPEAHQPQHF.

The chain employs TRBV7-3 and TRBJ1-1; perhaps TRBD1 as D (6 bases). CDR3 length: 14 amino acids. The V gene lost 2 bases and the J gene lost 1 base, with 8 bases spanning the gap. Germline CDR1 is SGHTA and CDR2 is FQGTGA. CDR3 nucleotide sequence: TGTGCCAGCAGCTTAGGCAGGGGGAACACTGAAGCTTTCTTT. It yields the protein CASSLGRGNTEAFF. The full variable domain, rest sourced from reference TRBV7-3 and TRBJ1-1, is GAGVSQTPSNKVTEKGKYVELRCDPISGHTALYWYRQSLGQGPEFLIYFQGTGAADDSGLPNDRFFAVRPEGSVSTLKIQRTERGDSAVYLCASSLGRGNTEAFFGQGTRLTVV.

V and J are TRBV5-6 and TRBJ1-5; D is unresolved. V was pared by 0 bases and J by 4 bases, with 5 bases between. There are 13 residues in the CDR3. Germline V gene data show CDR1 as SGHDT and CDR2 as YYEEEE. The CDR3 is CASSLGRNQPQHF. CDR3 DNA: TGTGCCAGCAGCTTGGGCAGGAATCAGCCCCAGCATTTT.

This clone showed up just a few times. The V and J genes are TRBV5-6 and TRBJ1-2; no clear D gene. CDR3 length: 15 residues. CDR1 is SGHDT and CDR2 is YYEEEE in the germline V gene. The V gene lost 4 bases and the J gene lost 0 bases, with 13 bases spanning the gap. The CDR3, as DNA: TGTGCCAGCAGCCACCCGGAGGTTTCTAACTATGGCTACACCTTC. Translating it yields CASSHPEVSNYGYTF.

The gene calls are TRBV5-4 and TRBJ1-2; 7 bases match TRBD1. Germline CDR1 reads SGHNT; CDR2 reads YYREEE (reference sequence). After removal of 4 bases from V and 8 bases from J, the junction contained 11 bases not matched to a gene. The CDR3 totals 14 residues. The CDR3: CASSTGTAYEGYTF. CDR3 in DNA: TGTGCCAGCAGCACAGGGACAGCCTATGAAGGCTACACCTTC.

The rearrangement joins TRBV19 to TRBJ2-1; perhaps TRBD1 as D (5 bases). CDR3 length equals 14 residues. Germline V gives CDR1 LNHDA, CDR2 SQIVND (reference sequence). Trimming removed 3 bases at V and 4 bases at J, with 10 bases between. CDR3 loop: CASSIQGTYNEQFF. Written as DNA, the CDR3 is TGTGCCAGTAGTATTCAGGGTACGTACAATGAGCAGTTCTTC.

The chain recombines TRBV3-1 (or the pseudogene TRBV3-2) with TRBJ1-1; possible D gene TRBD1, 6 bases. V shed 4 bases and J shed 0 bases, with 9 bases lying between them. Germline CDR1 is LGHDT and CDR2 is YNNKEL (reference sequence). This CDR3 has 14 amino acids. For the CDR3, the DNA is TGTGCCAGCAGCCCAACAGGGATGAACACTGAAGCTTTCTTT. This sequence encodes CASSPTGMNTEAFF.

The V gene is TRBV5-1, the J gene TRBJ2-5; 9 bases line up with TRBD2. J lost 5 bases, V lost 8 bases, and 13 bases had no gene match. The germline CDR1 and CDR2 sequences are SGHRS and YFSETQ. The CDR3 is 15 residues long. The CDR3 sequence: CASMRERGAEETQYF. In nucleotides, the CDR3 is TGCGCCAGTATGAGGGAGCGGGGGGCCGAGGAGACCCAGTACTTC. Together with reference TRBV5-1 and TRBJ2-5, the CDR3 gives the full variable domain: KAGVTQTPRYLIKTRGQQVTLSCSPISGHRSVSWYQQTPGQGLQFLFEYFSETQRNKGNFPGRFSGRQFSNSRSEMNVSTLELGDSALYLCASMRERGAEETQYFGPGTRLLVL.

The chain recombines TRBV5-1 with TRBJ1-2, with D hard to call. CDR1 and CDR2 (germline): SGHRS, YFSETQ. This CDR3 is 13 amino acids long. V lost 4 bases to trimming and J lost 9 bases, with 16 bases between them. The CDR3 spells CASSQRTDGSYTF. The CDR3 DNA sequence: TGCGCCAGCAGCCAAAGGACTGACGGGAGCTACACCTTC.

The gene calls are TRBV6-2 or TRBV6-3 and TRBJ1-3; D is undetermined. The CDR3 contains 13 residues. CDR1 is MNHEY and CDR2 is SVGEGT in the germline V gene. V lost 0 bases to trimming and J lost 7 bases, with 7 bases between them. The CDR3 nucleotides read TGTGCCAGCAGTTACTCAGAGGCGAACACCATATATTTT. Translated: CASSYSEANTIYF.

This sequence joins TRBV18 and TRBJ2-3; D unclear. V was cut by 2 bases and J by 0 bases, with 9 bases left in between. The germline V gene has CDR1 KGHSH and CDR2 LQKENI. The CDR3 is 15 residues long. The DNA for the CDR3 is TGTGCCAGCTCACCATCTAAGACTAGCACAGATACGCAGTATTTT. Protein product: CASSPSKTSTDTQYF.

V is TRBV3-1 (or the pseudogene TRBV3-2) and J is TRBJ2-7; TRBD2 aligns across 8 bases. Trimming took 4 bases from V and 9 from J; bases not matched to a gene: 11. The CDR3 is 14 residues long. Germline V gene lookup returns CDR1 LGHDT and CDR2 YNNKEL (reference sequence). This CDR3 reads CASSPSAGGLGQYF. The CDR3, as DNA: TGTGCCAGCAGCCCCTCCGCGGGGGGCCTGGGGCAGTACTTC.

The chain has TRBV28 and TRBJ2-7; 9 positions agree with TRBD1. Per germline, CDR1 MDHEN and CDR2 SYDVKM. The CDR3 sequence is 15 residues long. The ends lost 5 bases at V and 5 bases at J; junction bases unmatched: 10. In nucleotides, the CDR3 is TGTGCCAGCAGTCAGGGGGGACAGGGTAGCGACGAGCAGTACTTC. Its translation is CASSQGGQGSDEQYF.

The CDR3 DNA reads as TGTGCCAGCAGTATGGCCGGAGGAGCTATGAACACCGGGGAGCTGTTTTTT. The encoded protein is CASSMAGGAMNTGELFF. The chain couples TRBV11-2 to TRBJ2-2, with D perhaps matching TRBD2 (5 bases). Germline V gene data show CDR1 as SGHAT and CDR2 as FQNNGV. Trimming cost V 6 bases and J 1 base, with 18 bases left between them. This CDR3 contains 17 residues.

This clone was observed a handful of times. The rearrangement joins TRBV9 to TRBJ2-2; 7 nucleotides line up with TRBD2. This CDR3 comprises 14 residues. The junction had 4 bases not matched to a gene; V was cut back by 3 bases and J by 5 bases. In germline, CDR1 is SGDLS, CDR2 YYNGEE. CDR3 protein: CASSGVRETGELFF. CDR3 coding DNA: TGTGCCAGCAGCGGTGTGCGGGAGACCGGGGAGCTGTTTTTT.

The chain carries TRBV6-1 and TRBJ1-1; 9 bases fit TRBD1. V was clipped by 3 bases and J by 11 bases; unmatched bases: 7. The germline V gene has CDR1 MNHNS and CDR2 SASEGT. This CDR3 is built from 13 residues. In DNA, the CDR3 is TGTGCCAGCAGTGACCTGAGACAGGGGGAGGCTTTCTTT. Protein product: CASSDLRQGEAFF.

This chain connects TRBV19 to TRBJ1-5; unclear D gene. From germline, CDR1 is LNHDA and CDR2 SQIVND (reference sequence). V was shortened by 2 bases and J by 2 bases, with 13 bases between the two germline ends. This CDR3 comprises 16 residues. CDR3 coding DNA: TGTGCCAGTAGTATAAGCGGGAGCGTTGGCAATCAGCCCCAGCATTTT. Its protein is CASSISGSVGNQPQHF. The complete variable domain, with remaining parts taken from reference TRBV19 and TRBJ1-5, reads DGGITQSPKYLFRKEGQNVTLSCEQNLNHDAMYWYRQDPGQGLRLIYYSQIVNDFQKGDIAEGYSVSREKKESFPLTVTSAQKNPTAFYLCASSISGSVGNQPQHFGDGTRLSIL.

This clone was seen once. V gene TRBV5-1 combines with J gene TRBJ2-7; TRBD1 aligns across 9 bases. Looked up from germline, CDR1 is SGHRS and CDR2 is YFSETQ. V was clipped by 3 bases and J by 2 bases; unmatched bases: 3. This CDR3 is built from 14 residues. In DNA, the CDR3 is TGCGCCAGCAGCTCCGGGACAGGGACCTACGAGCAGTACTTC. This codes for CASSSGTGTYEQYF.

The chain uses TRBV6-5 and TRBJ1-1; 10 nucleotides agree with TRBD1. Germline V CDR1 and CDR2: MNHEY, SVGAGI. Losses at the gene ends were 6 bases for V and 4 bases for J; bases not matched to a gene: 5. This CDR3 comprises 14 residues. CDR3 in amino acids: CASRGTGVATEAFF. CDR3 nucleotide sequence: TGTGCCAGCAGAGGGACAGGGGTAGCCACTGAAGCTTTCTTT.

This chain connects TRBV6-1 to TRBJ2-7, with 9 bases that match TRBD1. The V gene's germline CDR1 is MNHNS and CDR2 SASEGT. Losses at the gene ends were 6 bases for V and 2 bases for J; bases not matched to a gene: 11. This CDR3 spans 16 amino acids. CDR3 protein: CASREYLTGGPYEQYF. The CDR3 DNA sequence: TGTGCCAGCAGGGAATACTTGACAGGGGGTCCCTACGAGCAGTACTTC.

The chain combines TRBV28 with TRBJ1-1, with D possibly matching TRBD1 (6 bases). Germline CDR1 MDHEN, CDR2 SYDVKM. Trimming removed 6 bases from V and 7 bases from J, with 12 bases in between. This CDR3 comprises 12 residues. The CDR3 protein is CASRTGGREAFF. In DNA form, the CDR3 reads TGTGCCAGCAGAACCGGGGGGCGTGAAGCTTTCTTT.